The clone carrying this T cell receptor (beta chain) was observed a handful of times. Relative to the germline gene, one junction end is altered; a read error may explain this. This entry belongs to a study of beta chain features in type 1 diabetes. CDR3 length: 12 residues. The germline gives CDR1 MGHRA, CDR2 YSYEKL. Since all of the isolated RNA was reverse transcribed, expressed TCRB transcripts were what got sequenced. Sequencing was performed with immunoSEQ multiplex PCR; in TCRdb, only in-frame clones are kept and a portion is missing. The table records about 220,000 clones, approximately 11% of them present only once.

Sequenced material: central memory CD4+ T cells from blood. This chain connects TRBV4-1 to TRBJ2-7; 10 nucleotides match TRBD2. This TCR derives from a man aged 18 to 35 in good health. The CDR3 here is CASSGRAAEQYF. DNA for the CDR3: TGTGCCAGCAGCGGGAGGGCCGCCGAGCAGTACTTC.